This TCR beta chain emerged from a study of early T cells in non-severe SARS-CoV-2 infection. TCRdb re-called the 5' RACE reads through MiXCR, storing one row per CDR3 protein. The sample shows 70,000 or so distinct CDR3 sequences, roughly 13% of them seen only once. Germline CDR1 is SNHLY and CDR2 is FYNNEI. The CDR3 spans 13 residues. Between the trimmed V and J ends, which lost 6 bases and 9 bases, there was a span of 12 bases. The clonotype comes from an adult who was a healthcare worker with PCR-confirmed SARS-CoV-2 infection or an uninfected control (not recorded which). Source material: whole blood. This chain joins TRBV2 and TRBJ1-6; a possible D gene is TRBD1 (6 bases). CDR3 coding DNA: TGTGCCAGCAGCCTAGGGGGGGTTTCACCCCTCCACTTT. Protein product: CASSLGGVSPLHF.